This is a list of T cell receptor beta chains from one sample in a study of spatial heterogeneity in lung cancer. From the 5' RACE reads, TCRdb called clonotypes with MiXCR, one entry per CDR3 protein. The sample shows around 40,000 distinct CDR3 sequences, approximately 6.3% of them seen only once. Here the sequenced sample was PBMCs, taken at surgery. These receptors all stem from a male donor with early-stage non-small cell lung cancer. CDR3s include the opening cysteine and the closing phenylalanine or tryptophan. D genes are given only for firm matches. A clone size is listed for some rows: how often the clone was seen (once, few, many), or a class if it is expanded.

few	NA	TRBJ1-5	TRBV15	CATSRARFNQPQHF	TGTGCCACCAGCAGAGCCAGGTTCAATCAGCCCCAGCATTTT
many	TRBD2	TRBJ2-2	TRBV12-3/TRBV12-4	CASSLVSGGANTGELFF	TGTGCCAGCAGTTTAGTTAGCGGGGGGGCGAACACCGGGGAGCTGTTTTTT
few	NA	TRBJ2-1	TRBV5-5	CASSLGYDRTFWEQFF	TGTGCCAGCAGCTTGGGTTATGACAGAACCTTCTGGGAGCAGTTCTTC
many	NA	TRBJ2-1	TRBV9	CASSHHLSGGRSYNEQFF	TGTGCCAGCAGCCACCATCTCTCGGGGGGCAGATCCTACAATGAGCAGTTCTTC
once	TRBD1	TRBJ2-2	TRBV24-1	CATRSPGTGSIGELFF	TGTGCCACCAGGAGTCCCGGGACAGGGTCTATCGGGGAGCTGTTTTTT
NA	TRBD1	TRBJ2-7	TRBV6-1	CASSKGQGASYEQYF	TGTGCCAGCAGTAAGGGACAGGGGGCCTCCTACGAGCAGTACTTC
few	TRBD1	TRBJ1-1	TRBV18	CASSPSGQGIVNTEAFF	TGTGCCAGCTCACCATCGGGACAGGGTATTGTGAACACTGAAGCTTTCTTT
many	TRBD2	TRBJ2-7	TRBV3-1	CASSLAGGRGEQYF	TGTGCCAGCAGCTTAGCGGGGGGCCGGGGAGAGCAGTACTTC
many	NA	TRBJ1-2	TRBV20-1	CSARVSNYGYTF	TGCAGTGCTAGAGTTTCTAACTATGGCTACACCTTC
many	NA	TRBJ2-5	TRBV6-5	CASSYSRPDGGRKRQETQYF	TGTGCCAGCAGTTACTCGAGGCCGGATGGTGGCAGAAAAAGGCAAGAGACCCAGTACTTC
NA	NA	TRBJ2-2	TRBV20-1	CSARASYTGELFF	TGCAGTGCTAGAGCCTCGTACACCGGGGAGCTGTTTTTT
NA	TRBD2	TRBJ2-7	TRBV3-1	CASSQVSGAYEQYF	TGTGCCAGCAGCCAAGTTAGCGGGGCCTACGAGCAGTACTTC
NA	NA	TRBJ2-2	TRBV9	CASSIALSDGELFF	TGTGCCAGCAGCATAGCTCTGAGTGACGGGGAGCTGTTTTTT
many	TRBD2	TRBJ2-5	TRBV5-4	CASSPGLAGPQETQYF	TGTGCCAGCAGCCCCGGACTAGCGGGCCCCCAAGAGACCCAGTACTTC
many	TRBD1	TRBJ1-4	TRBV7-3	CASSSRTGPNEKLFF	TGTGCCAGCAGCTCCCGGACAGGGCCTAATGAAAAACTGTTTTTT
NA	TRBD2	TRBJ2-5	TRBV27	CASSRLAGEETQYF	TGTGCCAGCAGCCGACTAGCGGGAGAAGAGACCCAGTACTTC
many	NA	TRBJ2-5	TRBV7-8	CASSLGGGRWETQYF	TGTGCCAGCAGCTTAGGGGGGGGGCGGTGGGAGACCCAGTACTTC
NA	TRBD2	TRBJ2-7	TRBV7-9	CASSNRAGAPAYEQYF	TGTGCCAGCAGCAACAGAGCGGGGGCCCCCGCCTACGAGCAGTACTTC
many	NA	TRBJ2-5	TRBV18	CASSPRGKGTGTETQYF	TGTGCCAGCTCACCACGGGGAAAGGGCACAGGGACAGAGACCCAGTACTTC
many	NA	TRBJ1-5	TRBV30	CAWSTGTGIYSNQPQHF	TGTGCCTGGAGTACCGGGACCGGGATTTATAGCAATCAGCCCCAGCATTTT
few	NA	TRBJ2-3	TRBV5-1	CASSFGSAGSSTDTQYF	TGCGCCAGCAGCTTTGGGTCGGCGGGAAGTAGCACAGATACGCAGTATTTT
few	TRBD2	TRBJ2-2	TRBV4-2	CASSQGLANTGELFF	TGTGCCAGCAGCCAGGGACTAGCTAACACCGGGGAGCTGTTTTTT
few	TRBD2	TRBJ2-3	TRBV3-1	CASSSGTSGGGTQYF	TGTGCCAGCAGCTCCGGGACTAGCGGCGGAGGTACGCAGTATTTT
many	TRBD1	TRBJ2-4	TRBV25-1	CASSEPGTGLAKNIQYF	TGTGCCAGCAGTGAGCCCGGGACAGGGCTAGCCAAAAACATTCAGTACTTC
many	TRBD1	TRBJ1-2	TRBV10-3	CAISRTGGPNNYGYTF	TGTGCCATCAGTAGGACAGGTGGCCCTAATAACTATGGCTACACCTTC
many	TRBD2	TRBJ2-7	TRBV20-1	CSASRLAGIRYEQYF	TGCAGTGCTAGCCGACTAGCGGGGATACGCTACGAGCAGTACTTC
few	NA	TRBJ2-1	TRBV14	CASSLDPRASYNEQFF	TGTGCCAGCAGCCTCGACCCGCGGGCCTCCTACAATGAGCAGTTCTTC
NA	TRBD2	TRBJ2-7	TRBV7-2	CASSLTTSGYEQYF	TGTGCCAGCAGCTTAACCACTAGCGGGTACGAGCAGTACTTC
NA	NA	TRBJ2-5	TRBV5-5	CASRLQVAQETQYF	TGTGCCAGCAGGTTACAGGTGGCGCAGGAGACCCAGTACTTC
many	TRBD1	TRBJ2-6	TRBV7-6	CASSLEFAGTGVGANVLTF	TGTGCCAGCAGCTTAGAGTTTGCCGGGACAGGGGTTGGGGCCAACGTCCTGACTTTC
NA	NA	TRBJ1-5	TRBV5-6	CASSLRSPNSNQPQHF	TGTGCCAGCAGCTTGAGGTCACCTAATAGCAATCAGCCCCAGCATTTT
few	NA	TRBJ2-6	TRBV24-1	CATSVGGDTPSGANVLTF	TGTGCCACCAGTGTAGGGGGGGACACCCCCTCTGGGGCCAACGTCCTGACTTTC
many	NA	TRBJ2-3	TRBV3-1	CASSVRADITDTQYF	TGTGCCAGCAGCGTCCGGGCCGACATCACAGATACGCAGTATTTT
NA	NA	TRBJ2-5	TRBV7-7	CASTKRAVRETQYF	TGTGCTAGCACCAAGAGGGCGGTCCGCGAGACCCAGTACTTC
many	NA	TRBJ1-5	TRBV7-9	CASSRWADSNQPQHF	TGTGCCAGCAGCAGGTGGGCAGATAGCAATCAGCCCCAGCATTTT
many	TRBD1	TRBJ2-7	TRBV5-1	CASSLLTGGPYEQYF	TGCGCCAGCAGCCTACTGACAGGGGGCCCTTACGAGCAGTACTTC
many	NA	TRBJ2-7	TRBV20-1	CSARRGQGGHEQYF	TGCAGTGCTAGACGAGGCCAGGGAGGACACGAGCAGTACTTC
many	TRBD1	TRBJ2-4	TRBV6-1	CASSLRDRGLAKNIQYF	TGTGCCAGCAGTCTAAGGGACAGGGGCTTAGCCAAAAACATTCAGTACTTC
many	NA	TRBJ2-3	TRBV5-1	CASSPGPGADTQYF	TGCGCCAGCAGCCCGGGCCCAGGGGCAGATACGCAGTATTTT
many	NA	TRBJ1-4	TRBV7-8	CASSLAKGGASREKLFF	TGTGCCAGCAGCTTAGCTAAGGGGGGGGCTTCTCGTGAAAAACTGTTTTTT
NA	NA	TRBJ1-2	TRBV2	CASRAGTPVYGYTF	TGTGCCAGCAGGGCCGGGACCCCCGTCTATGGCTACACCTTC
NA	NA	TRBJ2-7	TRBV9	CASSTRQDDEQYF	TGTGCCAGCAGCACCCGACAGGACGACGAGCAGTACTTC
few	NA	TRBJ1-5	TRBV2	CASHRDSNQPQHF	TGTGCCAGCCACAGGGATAGCAATCAGCCCCAGCATTTT
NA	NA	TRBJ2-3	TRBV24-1	CATGKNTDTQYF	TGTGCCACCGGCAAAAACACAGATACGCAGTATTTT
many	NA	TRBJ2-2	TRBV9	CASSVAYNTGELFF	TGTGCCAGCAGCGTAGCGTATAACACCGGGGAGCTGTTTTTT
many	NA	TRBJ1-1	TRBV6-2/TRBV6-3	CASRPSGRRTEAFF	TGTGCCAGTAGACCATCGGGACGCCGAACTGAAGCTTTCTTT
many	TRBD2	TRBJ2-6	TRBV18	CASSQVGLAFSGANVLTF	TGTGCCAGCTCACAGGTGGGACTAGCATTCTCTGGGGCCAACGTCCTGACTTTC
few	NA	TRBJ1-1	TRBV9	CASSETGQGTTEAFF	TGTGCCAGCAGCGAGACTGGACAAGGGACCACTGAAGCTTTCTTT
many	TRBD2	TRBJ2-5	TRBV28	CASSSGTSGFRETQYF	TGTGCCAGCAGTTCCGGGACTAGCGGGTTCAGAGAGACCCAGTACTTC
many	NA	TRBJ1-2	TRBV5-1	CASSLGQRDGYGYTF	TGCGCCAGCAGCCTGGGACAAAGGGACGGGTATGGCTACACCTTC